Detailed here is one TCR beta chain. Antigen: not known. This record comes from a study of cytomegalovirus exposure and HLA in healthy donors. At the level of the study: Some 85 million unique TCRs, all from HLA-typed donors, were included in an early release of the data.

CDR1 is SGDLS and CDR2 is YYNGEE in the germline V gene. The V segment lost 6 bases and the J segment 2 bases; nucleotides outside the gene matches: 6. The CDR3 runs 15 residues. Study conclusions and caveats: Donor immune exposure was known only as CMV serostatus. Later on, analysis showed that most CMV-associated TCR beta chains appeared to be HLA-restricted.

The PCR used 60 Vbeta and 13 Jbeta primers. Original handling: In a later analysis, 80 million to 100 million unique TCR beta chains included roughly 11 million shared by two or more donors. The protocol was immunoSEQ multiplex PCR, while the TCRdb copy is restricted to in-frame clones and leaves out a portion. V and J calls and clone size are given by that table; D and trimming were obtained from the DNA. Among over 55,000 clones, about 82% were seen once, and the ten largest hold around 4.7%. Sequencing input: PBMCs. The chain has TRBV9 and TRBJ2-2, with 8 bases that match TRBD2. This TCR was sampled from a woman in her 30s in good health and CMV-seronegative. The CDR3 is CASNGLAGNTGELFF. DNA for the CDR3: TGTGCCAGCAATGGGCTAGCGGGTAACACCGGGGAGCTGTTTTTT.